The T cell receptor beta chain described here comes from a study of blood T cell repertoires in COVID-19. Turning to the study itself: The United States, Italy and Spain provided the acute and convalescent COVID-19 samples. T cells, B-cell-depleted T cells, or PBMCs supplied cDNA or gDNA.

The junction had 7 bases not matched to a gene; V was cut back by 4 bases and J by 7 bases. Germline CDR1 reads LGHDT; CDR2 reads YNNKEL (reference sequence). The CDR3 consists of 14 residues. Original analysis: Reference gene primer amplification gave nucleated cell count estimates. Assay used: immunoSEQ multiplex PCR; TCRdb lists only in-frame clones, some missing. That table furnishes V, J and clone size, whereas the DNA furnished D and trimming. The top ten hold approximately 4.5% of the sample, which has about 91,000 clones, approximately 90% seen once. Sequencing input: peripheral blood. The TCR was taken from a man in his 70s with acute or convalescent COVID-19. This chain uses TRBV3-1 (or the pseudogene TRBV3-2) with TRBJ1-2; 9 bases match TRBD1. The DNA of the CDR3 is TGTGCCAGCAGCCGAGGGACAGGGACTTTTGGCTACACCTTC. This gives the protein CASSRGTGTFGYTF.